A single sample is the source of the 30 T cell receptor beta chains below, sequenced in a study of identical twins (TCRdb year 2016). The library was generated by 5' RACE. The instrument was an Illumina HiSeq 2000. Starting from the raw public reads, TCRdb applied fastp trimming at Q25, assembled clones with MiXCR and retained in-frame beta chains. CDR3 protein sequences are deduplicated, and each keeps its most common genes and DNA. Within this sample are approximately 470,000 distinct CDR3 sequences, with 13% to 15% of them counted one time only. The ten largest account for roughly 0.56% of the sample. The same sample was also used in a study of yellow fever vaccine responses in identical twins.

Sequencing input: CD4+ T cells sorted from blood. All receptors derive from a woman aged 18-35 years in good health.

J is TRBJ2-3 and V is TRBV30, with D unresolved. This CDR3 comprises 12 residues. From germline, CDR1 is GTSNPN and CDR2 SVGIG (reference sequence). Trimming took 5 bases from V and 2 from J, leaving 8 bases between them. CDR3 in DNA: TGTGCCTGGGCCCCGAACACAGATACGCAGTATTTT. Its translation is CAWAPNTDTQYF.

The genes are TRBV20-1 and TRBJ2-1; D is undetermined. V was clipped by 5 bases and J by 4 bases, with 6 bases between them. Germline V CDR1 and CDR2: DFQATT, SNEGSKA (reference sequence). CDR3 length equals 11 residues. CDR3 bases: TGCAGTGCTCTGAATTACAATGAGCAGTTCTTC. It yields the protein CSALNYNEQFF.

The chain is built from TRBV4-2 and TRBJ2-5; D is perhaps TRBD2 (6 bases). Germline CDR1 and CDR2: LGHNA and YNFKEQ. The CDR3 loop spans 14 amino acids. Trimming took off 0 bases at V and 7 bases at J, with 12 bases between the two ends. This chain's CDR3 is CASSQEPSEATQYF. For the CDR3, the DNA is TGTGCCAGCAGCCAAGAGCCTAGCGAGGCGACCCAGTACTTC.

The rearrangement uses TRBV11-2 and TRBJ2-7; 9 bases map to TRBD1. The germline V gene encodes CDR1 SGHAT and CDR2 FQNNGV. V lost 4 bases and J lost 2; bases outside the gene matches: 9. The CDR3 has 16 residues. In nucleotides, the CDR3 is TGTGCCAGCAGCTCCCTCCGGGACAGGGCCCCCTACGAGCAGTACTTC. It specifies CASSSLRDRAPYEQYF.

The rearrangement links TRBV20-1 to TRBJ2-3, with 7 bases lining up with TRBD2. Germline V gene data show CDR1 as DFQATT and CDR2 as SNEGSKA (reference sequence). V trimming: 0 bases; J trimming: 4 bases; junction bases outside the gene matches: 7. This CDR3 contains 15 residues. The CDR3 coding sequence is TGCAGTGCTAGAGAGCGGGAGTTTGGCCCAGATACGCAGTATTTT. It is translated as CSAREREFGPDTQYF.

As DNA, the CDR3 is TGCAGCGTTGCCATTTCAGGGGGCGTTAGCGGGGCCCAGTACTTC. This translates into CSVAISGGVSGAQYF. This chain joins TRBV29-1 and TRBJ2-5; D may match TRBD1 or TRBD2 (8 bases each). The CDR3 extends over 15 amino acids. CDR1 SQVTM and CDR2 ANQGSEA come from the germline V gene. V was trimmed by 4 bases and J by 9 bases, leaving 24 bases between them.

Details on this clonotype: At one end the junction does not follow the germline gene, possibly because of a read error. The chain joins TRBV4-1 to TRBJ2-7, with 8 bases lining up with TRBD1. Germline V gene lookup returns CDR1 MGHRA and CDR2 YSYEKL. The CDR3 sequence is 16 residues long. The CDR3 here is CDSSHLRTGTFYEQYF. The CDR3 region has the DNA TGCGACAGCAGCCATCTGCGGACAGGGACGTTCTACGAGCAGTACTTC.

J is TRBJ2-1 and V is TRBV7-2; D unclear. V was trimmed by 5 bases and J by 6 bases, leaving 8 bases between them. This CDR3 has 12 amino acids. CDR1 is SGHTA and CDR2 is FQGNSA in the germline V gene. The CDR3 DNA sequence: TGTGCCAGCAGCCAACCGAGCAATGAGCAGTTCTTC. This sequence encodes CASSQPSNEQFF.

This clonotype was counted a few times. The CDR3 nucleotides are TGCAGTGCTAGAGATCGAGCGGGGGGGACGAATGAGCAGTTCTTC. It encodes CSARDRAGGTNEQFF. The chain uses TRBV20-1 and TRBJ2-1, with 10 nucleotides matching TRBD2. The CDR3 length is 15 residues. Trimming cost V 0 bases and J 7 bases; bases outside gene matches: 6. Germline CDR1 and CDR2: DFQATT and SNEGSKA (reference sequence).

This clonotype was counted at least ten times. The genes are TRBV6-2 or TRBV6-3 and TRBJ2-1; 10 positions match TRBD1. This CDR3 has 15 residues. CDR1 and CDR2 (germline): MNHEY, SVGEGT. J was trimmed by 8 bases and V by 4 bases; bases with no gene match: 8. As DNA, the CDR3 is TGTGCCAGCAGTTTTGAGACAGGGGGCGTCTATGAGCAGTTCTTC. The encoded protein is CASSFETGGVYEQFF.

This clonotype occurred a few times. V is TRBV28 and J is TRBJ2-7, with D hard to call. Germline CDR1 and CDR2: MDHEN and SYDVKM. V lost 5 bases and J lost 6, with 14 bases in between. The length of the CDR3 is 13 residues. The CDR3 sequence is CASSPSVIGEQYF. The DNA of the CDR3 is TGTGCCAGCAGTCCATCAGTCATTGGCGAGCAGTACTTC.

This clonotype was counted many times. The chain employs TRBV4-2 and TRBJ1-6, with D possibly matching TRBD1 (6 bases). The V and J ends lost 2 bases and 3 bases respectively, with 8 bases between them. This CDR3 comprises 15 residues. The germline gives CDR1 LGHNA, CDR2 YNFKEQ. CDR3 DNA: TGTGCCAGCAGCCAAACACAGGGCTATAATTCACCCCTCCACTTT. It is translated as CASSQTQGYNSPLHF.

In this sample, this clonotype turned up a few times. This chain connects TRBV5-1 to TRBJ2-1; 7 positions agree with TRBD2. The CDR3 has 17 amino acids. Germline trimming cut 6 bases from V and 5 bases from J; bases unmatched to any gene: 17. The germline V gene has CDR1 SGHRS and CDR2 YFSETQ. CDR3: CASKVGYQLAKNNEQFF. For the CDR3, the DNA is TGCGCCAGCAAGGTAGGGTACCAACTAGCGAAGAACAATGAGCAGTTCTTC.

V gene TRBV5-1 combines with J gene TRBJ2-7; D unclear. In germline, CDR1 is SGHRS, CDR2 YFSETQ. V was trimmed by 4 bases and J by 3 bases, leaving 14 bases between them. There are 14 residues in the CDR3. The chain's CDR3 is CASSPVLQIYEQYF. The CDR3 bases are TGCGCCAGCAGCCCCGTCCTTCAGATCTACGAGCAGTACTTC.

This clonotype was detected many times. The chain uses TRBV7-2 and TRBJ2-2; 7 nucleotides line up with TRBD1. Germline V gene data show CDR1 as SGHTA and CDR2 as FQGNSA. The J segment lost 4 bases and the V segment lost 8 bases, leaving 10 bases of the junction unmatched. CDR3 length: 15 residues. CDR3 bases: TGTGCCAGCGGCCGAAGGGGGCTCTTCACCGGGGAGCTGTTTTTT. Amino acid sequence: CASGRRGLFTGELFF.

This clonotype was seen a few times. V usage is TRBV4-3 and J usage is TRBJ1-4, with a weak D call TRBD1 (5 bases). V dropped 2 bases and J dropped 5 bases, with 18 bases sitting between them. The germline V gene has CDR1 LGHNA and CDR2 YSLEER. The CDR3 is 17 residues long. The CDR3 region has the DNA TGCGCCAGCAGCCAACTCGCCTCCACAGGCCTGAATGAAAAACTGTTTTTT. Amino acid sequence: CASSQLASTGLNEKLFF.

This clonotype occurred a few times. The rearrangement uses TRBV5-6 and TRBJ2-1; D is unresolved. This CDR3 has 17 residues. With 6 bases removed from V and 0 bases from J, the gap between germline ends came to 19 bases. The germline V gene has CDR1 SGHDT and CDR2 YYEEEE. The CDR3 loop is CASNYRAFNSSYNEQFF. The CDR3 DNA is TGTGCCAGCAACTACCGAGCGTTCAACAGCTCCTACAATGAGCAGTTCTTC.

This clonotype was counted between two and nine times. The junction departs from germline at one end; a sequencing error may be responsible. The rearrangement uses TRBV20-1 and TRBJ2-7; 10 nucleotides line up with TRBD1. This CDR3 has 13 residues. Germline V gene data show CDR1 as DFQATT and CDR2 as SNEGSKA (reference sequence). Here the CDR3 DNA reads TGCAGTGCTCGAGACAGGGGGCGCGACGAGCAGTACTTC. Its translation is CSARDRGRDEQYF.

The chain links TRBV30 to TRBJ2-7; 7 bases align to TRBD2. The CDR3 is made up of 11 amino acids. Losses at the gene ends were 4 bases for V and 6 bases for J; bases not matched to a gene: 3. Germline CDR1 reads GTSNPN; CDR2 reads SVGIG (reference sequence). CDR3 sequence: CAWTTSAEQYF. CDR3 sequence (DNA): TGTGCCTGGACTACTAGCGCCGAGCAGTACTTC.

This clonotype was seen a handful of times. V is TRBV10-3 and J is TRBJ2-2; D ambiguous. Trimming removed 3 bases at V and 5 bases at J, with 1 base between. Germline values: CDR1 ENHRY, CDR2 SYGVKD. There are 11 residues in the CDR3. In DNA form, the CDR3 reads TGTGCCATCAGTGAAACCGGGGAGCTGTTTTTT. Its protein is CAISETGELFF.

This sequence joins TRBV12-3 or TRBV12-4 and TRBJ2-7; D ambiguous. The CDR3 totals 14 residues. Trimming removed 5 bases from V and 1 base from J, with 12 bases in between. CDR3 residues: CASSPPAFSYEQYF. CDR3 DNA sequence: TGTGCCAGCAGTCCCCCGGCCTTTTCCTACGAGCAGTACTTC.

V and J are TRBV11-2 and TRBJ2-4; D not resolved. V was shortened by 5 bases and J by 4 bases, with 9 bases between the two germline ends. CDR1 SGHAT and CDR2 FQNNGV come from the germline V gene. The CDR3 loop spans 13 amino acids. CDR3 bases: TGTGCCAGCAGCCTTCGATCGAAAAACATTCAGTACTTC. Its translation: CASSLRSKNIQYF.

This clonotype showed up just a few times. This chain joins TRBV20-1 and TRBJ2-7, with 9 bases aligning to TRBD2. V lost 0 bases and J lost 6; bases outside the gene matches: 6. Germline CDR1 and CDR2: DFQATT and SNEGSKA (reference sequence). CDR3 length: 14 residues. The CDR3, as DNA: TGCAGTGCTAGAGATCCTAGCGGGGTCTCCGAGCAGTACTTC. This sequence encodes CSARDPSGVSEQYF.

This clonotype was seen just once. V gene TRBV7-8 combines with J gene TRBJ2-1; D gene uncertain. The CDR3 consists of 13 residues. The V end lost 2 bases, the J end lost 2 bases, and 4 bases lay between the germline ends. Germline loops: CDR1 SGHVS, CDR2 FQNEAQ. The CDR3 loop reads CASSLFAYNEQFF. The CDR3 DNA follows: TGTGCCAGCAGCTTATTCGCCTACAATGAGCAGTTCTTC.

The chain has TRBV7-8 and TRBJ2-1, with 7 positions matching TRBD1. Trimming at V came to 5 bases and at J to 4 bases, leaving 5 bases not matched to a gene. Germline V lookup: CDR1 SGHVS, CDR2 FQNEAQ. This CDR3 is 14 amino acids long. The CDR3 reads CASSADRVYNEQFF. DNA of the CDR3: TGTGCCAGCAGCGCTGACAGGGTGTACAATGAGCAGTTCTTC.

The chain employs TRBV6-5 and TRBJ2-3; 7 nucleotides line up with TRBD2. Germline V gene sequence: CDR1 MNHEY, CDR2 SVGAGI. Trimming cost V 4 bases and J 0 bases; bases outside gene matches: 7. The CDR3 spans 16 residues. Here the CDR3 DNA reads TGTGCCAGCAGTTCTTCTAGCGGCTCGAGCACAGATACGCAGTATTTT. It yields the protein CASSSSSGSSTDTQYF.

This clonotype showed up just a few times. CDR3 residues: CASSPISGGDTDTQYF. CDR3 DNA: TGTGCCAGCAGCCCTATTAGCGGGGGAGACACAGATACGCAGTATTTT. The chain has TRBV7-3 and TRBJ2-3; 9 positions agree with TRBD2. Germline loops: CDR1 SGHTA, CDR2 FQGTGA. V lost 5 bases, J lost 2 bases, and 8 bases stayed unmatched. The CDR3 consists of 16 residues. Full variable domain (rest looked up from reference TRBV7-3 and TRBJ2-3): GAGVSQTPSNKVTEKGKYVELRCDPISGHTALYWYRQSLGQGPEFLIYFQGTGAADDSGLPNDRFFAVRPEGSVSTLKIQRTERGDSAVYLCASSPISGGDTDTQYFGPGTRLTVL.

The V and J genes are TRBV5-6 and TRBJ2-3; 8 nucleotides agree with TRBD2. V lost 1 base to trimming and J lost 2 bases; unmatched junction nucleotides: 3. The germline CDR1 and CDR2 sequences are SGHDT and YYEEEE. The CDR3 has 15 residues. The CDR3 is CASSLTGGATDTQYF. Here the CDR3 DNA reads TGTGCCAGCAGCTTGACGGGGGGGGCCACAGATACGCAGTATTTT. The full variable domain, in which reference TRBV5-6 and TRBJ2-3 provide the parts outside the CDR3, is DAGVTQSPTHLIKTRGQQVTLRCSPKSGHDTVSWYQQALGQGPQFIFQYYEEEERQRGNFPDRFSGHQFPNYSSELNVNALLLGDSALYLCASSLTGGATDTQYFGPGTRLTVL.

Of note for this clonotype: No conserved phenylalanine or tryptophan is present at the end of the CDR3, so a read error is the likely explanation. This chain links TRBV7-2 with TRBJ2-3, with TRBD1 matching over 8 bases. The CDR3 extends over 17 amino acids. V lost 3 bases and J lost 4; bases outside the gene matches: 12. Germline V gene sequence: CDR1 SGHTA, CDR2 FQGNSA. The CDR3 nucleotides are TGTGCCAGCAGCTTTCTATCAGGGGGCGCGTGGTCAGATACGCAGTATTAT. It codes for CASSFLSGGAWSDTQYY.

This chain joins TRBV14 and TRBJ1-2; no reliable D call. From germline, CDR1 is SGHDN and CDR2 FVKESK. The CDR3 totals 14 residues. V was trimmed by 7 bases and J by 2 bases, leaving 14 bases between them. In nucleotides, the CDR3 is TGTGCCAGCAAGGGTCCGGGCCAAAACTATGGCTACACCTTC. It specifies CASKGPGQNYGYTF.